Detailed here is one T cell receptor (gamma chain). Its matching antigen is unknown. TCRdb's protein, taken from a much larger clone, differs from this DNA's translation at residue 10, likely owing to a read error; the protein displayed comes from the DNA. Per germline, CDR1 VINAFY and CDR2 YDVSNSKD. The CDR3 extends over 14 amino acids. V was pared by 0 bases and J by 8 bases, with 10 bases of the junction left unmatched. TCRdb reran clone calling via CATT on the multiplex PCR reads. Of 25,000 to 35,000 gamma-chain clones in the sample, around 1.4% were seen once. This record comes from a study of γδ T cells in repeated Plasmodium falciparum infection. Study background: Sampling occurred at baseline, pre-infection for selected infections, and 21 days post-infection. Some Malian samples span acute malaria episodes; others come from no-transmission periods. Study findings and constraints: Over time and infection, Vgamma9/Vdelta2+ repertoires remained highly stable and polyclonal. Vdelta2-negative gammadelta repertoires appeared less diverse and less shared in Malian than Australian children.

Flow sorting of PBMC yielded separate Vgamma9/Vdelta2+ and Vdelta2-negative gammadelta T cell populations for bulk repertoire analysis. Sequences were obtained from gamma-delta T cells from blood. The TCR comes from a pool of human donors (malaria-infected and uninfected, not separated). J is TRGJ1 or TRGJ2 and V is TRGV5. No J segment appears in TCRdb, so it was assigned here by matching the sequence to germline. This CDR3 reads CATWDRQMPHKKLF. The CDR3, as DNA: TGTGCCACCTGGGACAGGCAGATGCCCCATAAGAAACTCTTT.